The present T cell receptor beta chain was sequenced within a study of early T cells in non-severe SARS-CoV-2 infection. Study-level points and caveats: Lookups in VDJdb leaned toward anti-spike CD8 responses and missed private and CD4 specificities.

Individual cDNA molecules received unique molecular identifiers during library preparation. TCRdb independently ran MiXCR on the 5' RACE reads; one entry per CDR3 protein. The sample holds 40,000 to 60,000 distinct CDR3 sequences, 6.2% seen once. The CDR3 covers 14 residues. CDR1 and CDR2 (germline): KGHSH, LQKENI. Trimming took 6 bases from V and 0 from J, leaving 8 bases between them. A note on this clonotype: What it recognizes is unknown.

The receptor's source is an adult who was a healthcare worker with PCR-confirmed SARS-CoV-2 infection or an uninfected control (not recorded which). The gene calls are TRBV18 and TRBJ1-4; no reliable D call. Here the sequenced sample was whole blood, taken at baseline. The CDR3 bases are TGTGCCAGCTCGTGGGGTACAACTAATGAAAAACTGTTTTTT. This codes for CASSWGTTNEKLFF.